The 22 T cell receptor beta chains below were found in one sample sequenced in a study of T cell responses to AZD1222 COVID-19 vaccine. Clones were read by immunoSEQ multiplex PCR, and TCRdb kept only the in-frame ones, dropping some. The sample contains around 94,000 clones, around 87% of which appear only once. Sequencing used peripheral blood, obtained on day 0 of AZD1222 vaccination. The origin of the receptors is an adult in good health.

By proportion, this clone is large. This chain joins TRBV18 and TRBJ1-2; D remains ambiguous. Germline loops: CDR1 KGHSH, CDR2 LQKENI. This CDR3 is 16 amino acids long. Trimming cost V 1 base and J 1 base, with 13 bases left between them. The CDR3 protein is CASSPQAPYLNYGYTF. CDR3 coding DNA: TGTGCCAGCTCACCACAGGCCCCATACCTTAACTATGGCTACACCTTC.

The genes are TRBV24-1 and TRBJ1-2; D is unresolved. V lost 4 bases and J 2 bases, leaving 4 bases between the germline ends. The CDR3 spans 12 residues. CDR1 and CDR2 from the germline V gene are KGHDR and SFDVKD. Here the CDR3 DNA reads TGTGCCACCAGTGAACCAAACTATGGCTACACCTTC. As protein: CATSEPNYGYTF.

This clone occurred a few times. The CDR3 loop reads CASSQRQIQETQYF. CDR3 in DNA: TGTGCCAGCAGCCAGCGACAGATACAAGAGACCCAGTACTTC. V and J are TRBV28 and TRBJ2-5; weak D call: TRBD1 (5 bases). Germline V lookup: CDR1 MDHEN, CDR2 SYDVKM. Trimming pared 6 bases from V and 2 bases from J, leaving 13 bases between. The CDR3 consists of 14 residues.

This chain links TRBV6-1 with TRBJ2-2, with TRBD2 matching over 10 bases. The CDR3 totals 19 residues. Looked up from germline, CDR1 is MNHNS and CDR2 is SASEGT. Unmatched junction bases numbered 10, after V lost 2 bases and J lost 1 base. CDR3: CASSEFWDRTSGNTGELFF. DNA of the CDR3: TGTGCCAGCAGTGAATTTTGGGATAGGACTAGCGGGAACACCGGGGAGCTGTTTTTT.

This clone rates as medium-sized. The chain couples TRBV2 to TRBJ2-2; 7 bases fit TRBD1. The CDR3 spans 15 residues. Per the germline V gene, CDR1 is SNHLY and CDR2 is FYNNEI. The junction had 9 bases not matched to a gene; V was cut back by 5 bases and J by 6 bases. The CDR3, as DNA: TGTGCCAGCAGTTCGGGACAGTTGGCCCCCGGGGAGCTGTTTTTT. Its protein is CASSSGQLAPGELFF.

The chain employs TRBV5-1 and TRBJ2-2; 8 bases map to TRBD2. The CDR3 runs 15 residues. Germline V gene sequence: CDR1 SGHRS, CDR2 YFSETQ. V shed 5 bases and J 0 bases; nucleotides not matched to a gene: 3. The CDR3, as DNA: TGCGCCAGCAGTGCGGGGGGCCCGAACACCGGGGAGCTGTTTTTT. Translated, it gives CASSAGGPNTGELFF.

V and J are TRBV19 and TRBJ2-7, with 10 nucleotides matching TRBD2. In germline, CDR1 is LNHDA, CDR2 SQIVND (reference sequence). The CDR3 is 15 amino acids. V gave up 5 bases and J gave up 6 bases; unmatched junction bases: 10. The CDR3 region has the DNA TGTGCCAGTAGTGTTTCTAGCGGGAGCAAATTCGAGCAGTACTTC. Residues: CASSVSSGSKFEQYF.

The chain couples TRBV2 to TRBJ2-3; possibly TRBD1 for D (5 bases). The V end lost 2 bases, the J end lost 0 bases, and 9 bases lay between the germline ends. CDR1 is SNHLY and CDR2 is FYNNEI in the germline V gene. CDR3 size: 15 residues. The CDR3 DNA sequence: TGTGCCAGCAGTGAACAGGGATCGAGCACAGATACGCAGTATTTT. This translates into CASSEQGSSTDTQYF.

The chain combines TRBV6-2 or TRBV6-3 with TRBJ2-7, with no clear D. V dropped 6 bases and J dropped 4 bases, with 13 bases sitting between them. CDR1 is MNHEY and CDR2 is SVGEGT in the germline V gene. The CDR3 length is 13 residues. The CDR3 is CASSTPGVYEQYF. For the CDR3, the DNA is TGTGCCAGCAGCACCCCCGGAGTTTACGAGCAGTACTTC.

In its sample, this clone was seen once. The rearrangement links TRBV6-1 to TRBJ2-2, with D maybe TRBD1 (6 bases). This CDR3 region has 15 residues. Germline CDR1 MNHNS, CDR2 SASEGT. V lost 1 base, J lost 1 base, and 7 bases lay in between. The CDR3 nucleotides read TGTGCCAGCAGTGAAGGGACAGTGAACACCGGGGAGCTGTTTTTT. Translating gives CASSEGTVNTGELFF.

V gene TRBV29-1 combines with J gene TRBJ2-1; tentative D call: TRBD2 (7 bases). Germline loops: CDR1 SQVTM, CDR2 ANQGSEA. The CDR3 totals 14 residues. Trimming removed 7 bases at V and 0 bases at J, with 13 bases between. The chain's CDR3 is CSAGRGGSYNEQFF. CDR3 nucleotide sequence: TGCAGCGCTGGGAGGGGGGGCTCCTACAATGAGCAGTTCTTC.

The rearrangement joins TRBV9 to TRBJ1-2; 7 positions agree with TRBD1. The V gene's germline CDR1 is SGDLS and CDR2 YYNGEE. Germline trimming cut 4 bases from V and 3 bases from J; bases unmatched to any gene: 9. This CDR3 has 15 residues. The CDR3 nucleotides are TGTGCCAGCAGCCTTTATGACAGGGCCGACTATGGCTACACCTTC. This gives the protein CASSLYDRADYGYTF.

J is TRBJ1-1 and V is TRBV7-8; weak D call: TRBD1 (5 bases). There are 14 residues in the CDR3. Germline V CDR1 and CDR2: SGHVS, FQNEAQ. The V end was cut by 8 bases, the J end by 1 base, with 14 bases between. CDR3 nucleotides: TGTGCCAGCCGGAAGGAGCAGGGGAACACTGAAGCTTTCTTT. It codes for CASRKEQGNTEAFF.

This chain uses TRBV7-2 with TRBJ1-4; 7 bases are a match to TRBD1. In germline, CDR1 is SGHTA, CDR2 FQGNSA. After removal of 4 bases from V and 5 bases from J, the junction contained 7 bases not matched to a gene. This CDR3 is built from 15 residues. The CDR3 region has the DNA TGTGCCAGCAGCTCCCAGACAGGGCCCAATGAAAAACTGTTTTTT. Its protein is CASSSQTGPNEKLFF.

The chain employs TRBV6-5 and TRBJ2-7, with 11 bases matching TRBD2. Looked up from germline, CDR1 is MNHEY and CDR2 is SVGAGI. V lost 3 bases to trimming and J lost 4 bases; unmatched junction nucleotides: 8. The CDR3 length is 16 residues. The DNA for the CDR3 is TGTGCCAGCAGTTATTACCCTAGCGGGAGGAGGTACGAGCAGTACTTC. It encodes CASSYYPSGRRYEQYF.

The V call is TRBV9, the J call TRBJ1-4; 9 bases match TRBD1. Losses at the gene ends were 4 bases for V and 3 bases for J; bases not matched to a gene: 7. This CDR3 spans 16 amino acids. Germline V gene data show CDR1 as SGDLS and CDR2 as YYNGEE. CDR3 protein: CASSHGQGMPNEKLFF. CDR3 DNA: TGTGCCAGCAGCCATGGACAGGGGATGCCTAATGAAAAACTGTTTTTT.

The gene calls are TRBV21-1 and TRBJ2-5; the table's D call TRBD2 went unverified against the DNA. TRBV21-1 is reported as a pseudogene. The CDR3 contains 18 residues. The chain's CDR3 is CASSKDCRASGRQETQYF. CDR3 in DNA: TGTGCCAGCAGCAAAGATTGTAGGGCTAGCGGGAGACAAGAGACCCAGTACTTC.

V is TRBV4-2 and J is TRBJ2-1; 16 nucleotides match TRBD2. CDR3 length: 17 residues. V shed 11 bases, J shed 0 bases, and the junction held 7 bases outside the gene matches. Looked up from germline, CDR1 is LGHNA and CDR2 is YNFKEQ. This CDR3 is CASRGTSGGVSYNEQFF. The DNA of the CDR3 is TGTGCCTCTCGTGGGACTAGCGGGGGGGTCTCCTACAATGAGCAGTTCTTC.

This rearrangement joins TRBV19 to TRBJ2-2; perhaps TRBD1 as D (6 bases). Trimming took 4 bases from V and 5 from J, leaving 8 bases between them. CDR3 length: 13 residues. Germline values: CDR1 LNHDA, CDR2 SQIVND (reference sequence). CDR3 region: CASSNTGTGELFF. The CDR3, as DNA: TGTGCCAGTAGTAACACAGGGACCGGGGAGCTGTTTTTT.

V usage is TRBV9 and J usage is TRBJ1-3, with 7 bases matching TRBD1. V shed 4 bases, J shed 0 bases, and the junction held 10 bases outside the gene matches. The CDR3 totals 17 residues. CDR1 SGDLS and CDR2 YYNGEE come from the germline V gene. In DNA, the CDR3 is TGTGCCAGCAGCACCACCCAAAGGGGGCACTCTGGAAACACCATATATTTT. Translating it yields CASSTTQRGHSGNTIYF.

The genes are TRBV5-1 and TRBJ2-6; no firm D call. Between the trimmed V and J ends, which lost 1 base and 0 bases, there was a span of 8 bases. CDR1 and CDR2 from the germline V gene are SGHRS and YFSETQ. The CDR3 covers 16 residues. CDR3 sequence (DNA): TGCGCCAGCAGCTTGACCGGTTCCTCTGGGGCCAACGTCCTGACTTTC. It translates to CASSLTGSSGANVLTF.

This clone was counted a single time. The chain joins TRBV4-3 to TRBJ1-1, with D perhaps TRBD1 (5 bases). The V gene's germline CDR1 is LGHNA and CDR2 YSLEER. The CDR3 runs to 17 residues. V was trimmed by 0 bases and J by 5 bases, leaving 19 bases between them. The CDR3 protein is CASSQERDASWVTEAFF. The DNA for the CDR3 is TGCGCCAGCAGCCAAGAACGGGACGCTAGTTGGGTAACTGAAGCTTTCTTT.